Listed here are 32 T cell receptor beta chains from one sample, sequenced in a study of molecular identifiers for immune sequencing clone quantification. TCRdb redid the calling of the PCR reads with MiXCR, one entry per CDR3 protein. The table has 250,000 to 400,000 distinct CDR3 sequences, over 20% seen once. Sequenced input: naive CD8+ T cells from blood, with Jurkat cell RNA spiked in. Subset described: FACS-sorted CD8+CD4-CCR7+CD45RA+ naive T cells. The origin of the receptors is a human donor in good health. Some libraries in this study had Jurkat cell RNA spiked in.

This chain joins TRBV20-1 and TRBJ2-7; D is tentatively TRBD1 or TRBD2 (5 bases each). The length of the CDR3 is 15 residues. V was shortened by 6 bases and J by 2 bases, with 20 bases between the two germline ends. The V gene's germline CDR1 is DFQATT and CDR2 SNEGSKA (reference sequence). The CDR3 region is CSARLKGRVAYEQYF. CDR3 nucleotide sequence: TGCAGTGCCAGACTCAAGGGGCGGGTTGCCTACGAGCAGTACTTC.

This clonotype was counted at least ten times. The CDR3 loop reads CASVDGGTGELFF. CDR3 nucleotide sequence: TGTGCCAGCGTCGATGGGGGCACCGGGGAGCTGTTTTTT. The chain recombines TRBV13 with TRBJ2-2, with D perhaps being TRBD1 or TRBD2 (5 bases each). Trimming removed 8 bases at V and 4 bases at J, with 11 bases between. There are 13 residues in the CDR3. Germline V gene lookup returns CDR1 PRHDT and CDR2 FYEKMQ (reference sequence).

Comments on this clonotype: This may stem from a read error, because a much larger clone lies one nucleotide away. In DNA form, the CDR3 reads TGTGCCAGTCTAGCGCCGGAGACCTACGAGCAGCACTTC. Its translation is CASLAPETYEQHF. The chain is built from TRBV19 and TRBJ2-7; D is perhaps TRBD2 (6 bases). Per germline, CDR1 LNHDA and CDR2 SQIVND (reference sequence). The CDR3 contains 13 residues. Drawing the rest from reference TRBV19 and TRBJ2-7, the complete variable domain is DGGITQSPKYLFRKEGQNVTLSCEQNLNHDAMYWYRQDPGQGLRLIYYSQIVNDFQKGDIAEGYSVSREKKESFPLTVTSAQKNPTAFYLCASLAPETYEQHFGPGTRLTVT.

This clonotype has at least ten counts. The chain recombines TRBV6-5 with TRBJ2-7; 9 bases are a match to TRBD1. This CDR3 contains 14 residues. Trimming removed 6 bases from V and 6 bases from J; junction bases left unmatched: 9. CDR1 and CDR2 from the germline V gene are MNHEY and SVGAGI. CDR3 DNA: TGTGCCAGCAGCCTCGGACAGGGGACCTCCGAGCAGTACTTC. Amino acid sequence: CASSLGQGTSEQYF.

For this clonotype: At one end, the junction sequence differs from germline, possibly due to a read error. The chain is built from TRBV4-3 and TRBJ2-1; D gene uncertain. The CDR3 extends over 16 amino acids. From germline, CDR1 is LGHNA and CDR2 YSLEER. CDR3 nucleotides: TGCGCCGGCAGCTTCGTTTTAGAAATCTCCTACAATGAGCAGTTCTTC. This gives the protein CAGSFVLEISYNEQFF.

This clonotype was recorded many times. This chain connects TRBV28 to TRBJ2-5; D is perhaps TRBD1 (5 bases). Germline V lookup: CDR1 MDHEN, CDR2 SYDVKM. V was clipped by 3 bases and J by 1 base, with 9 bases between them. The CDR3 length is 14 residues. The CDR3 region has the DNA TGTGCCAGCAGTTTTAAGGACACCCAAGAGACCCAGTACTTC. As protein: CASSFKDTQETQYF.

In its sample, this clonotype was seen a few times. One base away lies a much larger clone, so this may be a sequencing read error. The CDR3 nucleotides read TGCAGTGCTAGATCCAGGGACCGCCCCTACGAGCAGTACTTC. Amino acid sequence: CSARSRDRPYEQYF. The rearrangement links TRBV20-1 to TRBJ2-7; D possibly matches TRBD1 or TRBD2 (5 bases each). V was shortened by 2 bases and J by 2 bases, with 13 bases between the two germline ends. Germline V gives CDR1 DFQATT, CDR2 SNEGSKA (reference sequence). The CDR3 spans 14 residues.

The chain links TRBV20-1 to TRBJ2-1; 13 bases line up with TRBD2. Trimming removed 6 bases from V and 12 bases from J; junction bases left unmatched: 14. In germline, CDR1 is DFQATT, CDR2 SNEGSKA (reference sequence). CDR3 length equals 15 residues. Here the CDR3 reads CSASSGLAGVGGQFF. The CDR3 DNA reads TGCAGTGCCTCCTCAGGACTAGCGGGAGTAGGGGGGCAGTTCTTC.

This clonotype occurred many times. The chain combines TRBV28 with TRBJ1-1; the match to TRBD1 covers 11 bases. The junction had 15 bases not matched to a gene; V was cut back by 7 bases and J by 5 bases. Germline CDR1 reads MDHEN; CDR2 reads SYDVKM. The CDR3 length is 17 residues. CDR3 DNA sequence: TGTGCCAGCACCGACTCTCCGGGGGACAGGGGGAGTACTGAAGCTTTCTTT. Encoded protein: CASTDSPGDRGSTEAFF.

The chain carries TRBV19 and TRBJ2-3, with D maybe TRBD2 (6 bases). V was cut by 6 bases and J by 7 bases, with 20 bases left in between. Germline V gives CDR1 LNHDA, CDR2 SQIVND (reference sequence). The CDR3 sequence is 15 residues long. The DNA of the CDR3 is TGTGCCAGTAGCCCCTACTATACGGGGGAAAATACGCAGTATTTT. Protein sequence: CASSPYYTGENTQYF.

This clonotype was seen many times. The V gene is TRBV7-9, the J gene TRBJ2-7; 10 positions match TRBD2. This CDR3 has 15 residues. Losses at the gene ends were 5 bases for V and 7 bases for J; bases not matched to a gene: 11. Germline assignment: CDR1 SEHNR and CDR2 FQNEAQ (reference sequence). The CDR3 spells CASSGWPSGSLEQYF. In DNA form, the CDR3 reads TGTGCCAGCAGCGGATGGCCTAGCGGGAGTCTGGAGCAGTACTTC.

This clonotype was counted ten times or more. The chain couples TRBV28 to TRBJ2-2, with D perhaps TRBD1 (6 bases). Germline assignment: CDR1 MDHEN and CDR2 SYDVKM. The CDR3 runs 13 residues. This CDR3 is CAVGTQNTGELFF. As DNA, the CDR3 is TGTGCGGTCGGGACACAGAACACCGGGGAGCTGTTTTTT.

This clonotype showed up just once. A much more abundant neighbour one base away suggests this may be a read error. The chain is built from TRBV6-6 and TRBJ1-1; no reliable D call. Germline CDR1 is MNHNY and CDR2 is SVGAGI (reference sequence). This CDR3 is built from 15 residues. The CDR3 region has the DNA TGTGCCAGCAGAGAGAGACACCGTCTGAACACTGAAGCTTCCTTT. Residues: CASRERHRLNTEASF.

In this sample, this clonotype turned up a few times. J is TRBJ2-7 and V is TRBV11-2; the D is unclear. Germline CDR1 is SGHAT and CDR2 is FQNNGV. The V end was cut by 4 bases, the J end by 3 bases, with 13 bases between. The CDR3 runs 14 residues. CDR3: CASSSLGWGYEQYF. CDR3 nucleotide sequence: TGTGCCAGCAGCTCGTTGGGGTGGGGCTACGAGCAGTACTTC.

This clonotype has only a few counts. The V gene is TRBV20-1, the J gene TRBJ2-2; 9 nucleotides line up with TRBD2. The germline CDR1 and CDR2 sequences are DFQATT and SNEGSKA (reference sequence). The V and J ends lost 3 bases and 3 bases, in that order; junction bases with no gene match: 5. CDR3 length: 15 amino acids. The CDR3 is CSASFAGGHTGELFF. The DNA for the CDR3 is TGCAGTGCTAGTTTCGCGGGGGGGCACACCGGGGAGCTGTTTTTT.

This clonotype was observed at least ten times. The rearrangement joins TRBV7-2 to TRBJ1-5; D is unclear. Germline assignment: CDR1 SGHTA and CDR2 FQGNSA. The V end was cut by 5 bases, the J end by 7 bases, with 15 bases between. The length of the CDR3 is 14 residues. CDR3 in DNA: TGTGCCAGCAGCCCTGGGCGAGGTGGACAGCCCCAGCATTTT. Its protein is CASSPGRGGQPQHF.

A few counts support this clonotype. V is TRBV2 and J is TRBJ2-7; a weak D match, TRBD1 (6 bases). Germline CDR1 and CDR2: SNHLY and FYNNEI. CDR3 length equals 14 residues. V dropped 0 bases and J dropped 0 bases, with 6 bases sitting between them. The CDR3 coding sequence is TGTGCCAGCAGTGAAGCGGACAGCTCCTACGAGCAGTACTTC. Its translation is CASSEADSSYEQYF.

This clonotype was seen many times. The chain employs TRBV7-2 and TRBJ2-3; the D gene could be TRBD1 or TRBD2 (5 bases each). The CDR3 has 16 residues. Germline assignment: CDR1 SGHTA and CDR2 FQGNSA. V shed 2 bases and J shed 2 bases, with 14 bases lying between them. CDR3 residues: CASSLYGDGLTDTQYF. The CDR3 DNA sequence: TGTGCCAGCAGCTTATATGGGGACGGACTCACAGATACGCAGTATTTT.

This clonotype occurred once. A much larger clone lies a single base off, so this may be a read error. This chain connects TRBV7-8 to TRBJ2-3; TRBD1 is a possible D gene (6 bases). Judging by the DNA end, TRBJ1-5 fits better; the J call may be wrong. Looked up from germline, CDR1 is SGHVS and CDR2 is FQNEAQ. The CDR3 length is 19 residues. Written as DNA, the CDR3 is TGTGCCAGCAGCTTAGCGTGGAGTCTCGGGGACAAAGACACAGATACGCAGCATTTT. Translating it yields CASSLAWSLGDKDTDTQHF.

CDR3 sequence reads: CASSQDGGGEYYNEQFF. Here the CDR3 DNA reads TGCGCCAGCAGCCAAGACGGGGGAGGGGAATACTACAATGAGCAGTTCTTC. J is TRBJ2-1 and V is TRBV4-1; TRBD2 matches 7 bases. The CDR3 is 17 amino acids. The trim removed 0 bases at V and 3 bases at J, leaving 8 bases unmatched. Per germline, CDR1 MGHRA and CDR2 YSYEKL.

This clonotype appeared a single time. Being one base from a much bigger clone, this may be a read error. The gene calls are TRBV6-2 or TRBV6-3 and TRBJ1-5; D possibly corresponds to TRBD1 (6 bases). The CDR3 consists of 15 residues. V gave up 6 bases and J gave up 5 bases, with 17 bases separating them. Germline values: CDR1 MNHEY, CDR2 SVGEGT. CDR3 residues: CASSPGHTSDQPQHF. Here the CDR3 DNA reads TGTGCCAGCAGCCCGGGACACACCAGTGATCAGCCCCAGCATTTT.

CDR3 in DNA: TGTGCCAGCAGCCCAAGGGCGGCCAAAAACATTCAGTACTTC. Its protein is CASSPRAAKNIQYF. This sequence joins TRBV21-1 and TRBJ2-4; TRBD1 was called by the table and not checked on the DNA. TRBV21-1 is a recognized pseudogene. This CDR3 is 14 amino acids long.

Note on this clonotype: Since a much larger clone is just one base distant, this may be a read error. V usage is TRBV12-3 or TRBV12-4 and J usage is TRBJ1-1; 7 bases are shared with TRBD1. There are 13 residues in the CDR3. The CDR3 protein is CAGSHQGVTEAFF. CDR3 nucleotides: TGTGCCGGCAGTCACCAGGGGGTTACTGAAGCTTTCTTT.

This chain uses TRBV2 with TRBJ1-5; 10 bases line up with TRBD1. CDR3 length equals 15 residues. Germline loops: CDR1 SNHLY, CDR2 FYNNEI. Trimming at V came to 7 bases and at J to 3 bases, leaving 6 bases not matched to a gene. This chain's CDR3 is CASTDDRGPNQPQHF. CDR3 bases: TGTGCCAGCACTGATGACAGGGGGCCCAATCAGCCCCAGCATTTT.

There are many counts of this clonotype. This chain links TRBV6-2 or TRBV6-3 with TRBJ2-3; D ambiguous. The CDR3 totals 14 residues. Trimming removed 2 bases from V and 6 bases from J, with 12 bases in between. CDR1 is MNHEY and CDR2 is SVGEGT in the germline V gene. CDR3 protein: CASSYVWFGDTQYF. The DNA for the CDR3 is TGTGCCAGCAGTTACGTATGGTTCGGGGATACGCAGTATTTT.

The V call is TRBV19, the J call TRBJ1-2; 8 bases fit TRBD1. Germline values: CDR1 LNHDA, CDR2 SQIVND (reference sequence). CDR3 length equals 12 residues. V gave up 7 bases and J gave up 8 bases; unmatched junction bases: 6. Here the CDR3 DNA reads TGTGCCAGTAAGACAGGGGACGACGGCTACACCTTC. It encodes CASKTGDDGYTF.

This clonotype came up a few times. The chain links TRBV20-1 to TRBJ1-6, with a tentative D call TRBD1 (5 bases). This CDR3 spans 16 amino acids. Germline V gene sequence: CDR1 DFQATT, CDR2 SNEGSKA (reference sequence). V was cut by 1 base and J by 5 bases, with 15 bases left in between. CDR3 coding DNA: TGCAGTGCTAGAGGTATGGCGGGACCTAATAATTCACCCCTCCACTTT. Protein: CSARGMAGPNNSPLHF.

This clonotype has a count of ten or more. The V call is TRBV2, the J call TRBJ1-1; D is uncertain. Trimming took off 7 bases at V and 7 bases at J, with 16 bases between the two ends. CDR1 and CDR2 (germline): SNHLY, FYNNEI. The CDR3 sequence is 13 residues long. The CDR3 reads CASITLLQNEAFF. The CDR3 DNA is TGTGCCAGCATCACTCTTTTACAGAATGAAGCTTTCTTT.

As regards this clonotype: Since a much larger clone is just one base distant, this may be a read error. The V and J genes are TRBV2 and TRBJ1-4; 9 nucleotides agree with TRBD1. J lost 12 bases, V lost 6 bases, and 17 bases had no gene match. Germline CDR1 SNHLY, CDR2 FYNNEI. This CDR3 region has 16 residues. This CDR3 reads CASRVDTQGAREELFF. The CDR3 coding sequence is TGTGCCAGCAGGGTAGATACACAGGGGGCGCGGGAAGAACTGTTTTTT.

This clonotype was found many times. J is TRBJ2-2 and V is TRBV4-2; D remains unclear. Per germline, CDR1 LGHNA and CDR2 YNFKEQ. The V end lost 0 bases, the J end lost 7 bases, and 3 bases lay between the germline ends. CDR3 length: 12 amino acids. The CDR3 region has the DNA TGTGCCAGCAGCCAAGACGGCGGGGAGCTGTTTTTT. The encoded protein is CASSQDGGELFF.

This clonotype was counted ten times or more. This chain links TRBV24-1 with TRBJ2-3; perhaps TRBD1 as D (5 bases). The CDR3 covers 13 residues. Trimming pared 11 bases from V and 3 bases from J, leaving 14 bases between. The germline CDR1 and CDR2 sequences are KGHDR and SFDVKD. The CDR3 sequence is CAKGTGETDTQYF. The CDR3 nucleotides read TGTGCCAAAGGTACAGGTGAAACAGATACGCAGTATTTT.

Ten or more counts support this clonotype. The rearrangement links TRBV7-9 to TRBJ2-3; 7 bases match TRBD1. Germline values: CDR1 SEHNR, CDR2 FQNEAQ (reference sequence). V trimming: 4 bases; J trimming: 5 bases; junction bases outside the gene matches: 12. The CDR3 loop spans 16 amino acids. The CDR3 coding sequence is TGTGCCAGCAGCTCCATAGAGGGGGCGTTTCGAGATACGCAGTATTTT. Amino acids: CASSSIEGAFRDTQYF.